Sequencing of this T cell receptor beta chain was carried out in a study of technical replicates of blood from several donors. The table came from immunoSEQ multiplex PCR; TCRdb's copy has only in-frame clones and leaves some out. The sample has some 64,000 clones, 75% to 90% seen once; the top ten hold 4% to 6%. Deletions cut 0 bases from V and 0 bases from J, with 13 bases between. The CDR3 is 16 amino acids. The V gene's germline CDR1 is SGDLS and CDR2 YYNGEE. V is TRBV9 and J is TRBJ2-7, with D possibly TRBD1 on 6 matching bases. Sequencing was done on a sample of PBMCs. The TCR originated in a human donor in good health. Some clones in this sample may be carry-over from other donors' samples. DNA of the CDR3: TGTGCCAGCAGCGTAGGGGACATCCAGAGCTCCTACGAGCAGTACTTC. Protein product: CASSVGDIQSSYEQYF.